The clone carrying this T cell receptor beta chain was counted between two and nine times. These data come from a study of molecular identifiers for immune sequencing clone quantification. With listed TCR primers and previously described methods, bulk TCR libraries were prepared. TCRdb independently ran MiXCR on the PCR reads; one entry per CDR3 protein. Of some 680,000 distinct CDR3 sequences in the sample, approximately 24% were seen once. The ends were cut back, 5 bases at V and 8 bases at J, with 5 bases in the middle. CDR1 and CDR2 from the germline V gene are KGHDR and SFDVKD. This CDR3 comprises 11 residues.

The V and J genes are TRBV24-1 and TRBJ2-2, with a weak D call TRBD1 (5 bases). Sequencing was carried out using naive CD8+ T cells from blood, with Jurkat cell RNA spiked in. Subset of the sample: FACS-sorted CD8+CD4-CCR7+CD45RA+ naive T cells. This TCR was recovered from a human donor in good health. Some libraries in this study had Jurkat cell RNA spiked in. The CDR3 region is CATSGQGELFF. The CDR3 nucleotides read TGTGCCACCAGTGGACAGGGGGAGCTGTTTTTT.